This T cell receptor beta chain is from a study of CD4 T cells in relation to SARS-CoV-2 and coronaviruses. The sample holds one count of this clone. Its antigen is not known. Generated by immunoSEQ multiplex PCR, the TCRdb table keeps only in-frame clones and is missing some. In the table there are approximately 31,000 clones, around 80% of which are singletons. The CDR3 has 14 amino acids. CDR1 SGHVS and CDR2 FQNEAQ come from the germline V gene. V gave up 1 base and J gave up 1 base, with 6 bases separating them. The sequence came from an adult with COVID-19. The material sequenced was memory CD4+ T cells from PBMCs, cultured in vitro. The chain joins TRBV7-8 to TRBJ2-3, with D unclear. The CDR3 is CASSLDDRTDTQYF. CDR3 DNA: TGTGCCAGCAGCTTAGACGATCGCACAGATACGCAGTATTTT.